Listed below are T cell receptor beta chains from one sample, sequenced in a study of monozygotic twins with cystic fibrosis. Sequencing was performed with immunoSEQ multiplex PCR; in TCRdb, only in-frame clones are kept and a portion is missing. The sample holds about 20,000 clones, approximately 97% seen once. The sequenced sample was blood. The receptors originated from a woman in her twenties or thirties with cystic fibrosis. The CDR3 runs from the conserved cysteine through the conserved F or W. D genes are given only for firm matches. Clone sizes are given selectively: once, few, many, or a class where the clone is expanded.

CDR3nt: TGTGCCAGCAGCTTAGAAGCGACCCCAAACAGCTACACCTTC
CDR3aa: CASSLEATPNSYTF
len: 14
d_gene: -
abundance: -
j_gene: TRBJ1-2
v_gene: TRBV7-8

CDR3nt: TGTGCCAGCAGCTTCAGGGTAGGCTCGTCCGACAATGAGCAGTTCTTC
CDR3aa: CASSFRVGSSDNEQFF
len: 16
d_gene: -
abundance: -
j_gene: TRBJ2-1
v_gene: TRBV7-9

CDR3nt: TGTGCCAGTAGTCCCTACGGACAGTTGTATGAGCAGTTCTTC
CDR3aa: CASSPYGQLYEQFF
len: 14
d_gene: -
abundance: -
j_gene: TRBJ2-1
v_gene: TRBV19

CDR3nt: TGTGCCAGCAGAACTCGGGCCTTAAGGCGCTATGGCTACACCTTC
CDR3aa: CASRTRALRRYGYTF
len: 15
d_gene: -
abundance: few
j_gene: TRBJ1-2
v_gene: TRBV6-5

CDR3nt: TGTGCCAGCAGTTACTCGATTTGGCGGGGTCCCACTGAAGCTTTCTTT
CDR3aa: CASSYSIWRGPTEAFF
len: 16
d_gene: -
abundance: -
j_gene: TRBJ1-1
v_gene: TRBV6-5

CDR3nt: TGTGCCAGCAGGGTGGTCGTTTCTCCTAACTATGGCTACACCTTC
CDR3aa: CASRVVVSPNYGYTF
len: 15
d_gene: -
abundance: -
j_gene: TRBJ1-2
v_gene: TRBV28

CDR3nt: TGTGCCAGCAGTCCCGGACATACGAACACTGAAGCTTTCTTT
CDR3aa: CASSPGHTNTEAFF
len: 14
d_gene: -
abundance: -
j_gene: TRBJ1-1
v_gene: TRBV6-5

CDR3nt: TGTGCCAGCAGCCAAGATACGCGGAGGGACGCTGAAGCTTTCTTT
CDR3aa: CASSQDTRRDAEAFF
len: 15
d_gene: -
abundance: -
j_gene: TRBJ1-1
v_gene: TRBV4-2

CDR3nt: TGTGCCAGCAGCTTGAATAGCAATCAGCCCCAGCATTTT
CDR3aa: CASSLNSNQPQHF
len: 13
d_gene: -
abundance: -
j_gene: TRBJ1-5
v_gene: TRBV5-5

CDR3nt: TGTGCCAGTAGTAGGGCAGGTACCTACGAGCAGTACTTC
CDR3aa: CASSRAGTYEQYF
len: 13
d_gene: -
abundance: -
j_gene: TRBJ2-7
v_gene: TRBV19

CDR3nt: TGTGCCAGCAGCCCTGGCGGGGGGCATGATGAAAAACTGTTTTTT
CDR3aa: CASSPGGGHDEKLFF
len: 15
d_gene: -
abundance: -
j_gene: TRBJ1-4
v_gene: TRBV5-4

CDR3nt: TGCGCCAGCAGCCCGTGGCAGGGTAACTATGGCTACACCTTC
CDR3aa: CASSPWQGNYGYTF
len: 14
d_gene: -
abundance: -
j_gene: TRBJ1-2
v_gene: TRBV4-3

CDR3nt: TGTGCCAGCAGTTTTGGGGGAGGGGTTAGCAATCAGCCCCAGCATTTT
CDR3aa: CASSFGGGVSNQPQHF
len: 16
d_gene: -
abundance: -
j_gene: TRBJ1-5
v_gene: TRBV27

CDR3nt: TGCGCCAGCAGCTTGGTTGGGGGGACTAATGAAAAACTGTTTTTT
CDR3aa: CASSLVGGTNEKLFF
len: 15
d_gene: -
abundance: -
j_gene: TRBJ1-4
v_gene: TRBV5-1

CDR3nt: TGTGCCAGTAAGGGGGGGGGCACTGAAGCTTTCTTT
CDR3aa: CASKGGGTEAFF
len: 12
d_gene: -
abundance: -
j_gene: TRBJ1-1
v_gene: TRBV19

CDR3nt: TGTGCCAGCGAACTGGCCGGGACAGGGCAGTTCTTC
CDR3aa: CASELAGTGQFF
len: 12
d_gene: TRBD1
abundance: once
j_gene: TRBJ2-1
v_gene: TRBV19

CDR3nt: TGCGCCAGCAGCCAGCCCAGGACAGGCATCTCTGGAAACACCATATATTTT
CDR3aa: CASSQPRTGISGNTIYF
len: 17
d_gene: TRBD1
abundance: -
j_gene: TRBJ1-3
v_gene: TRBV4-1

CDR3nt: TGTGCCAGTAGTACCCGCGGACTAGCGGGGGGAAGCTCCTACAATGAGCAGTTCTTC
CDR3aa: CASSTRGLAGGSSYNEQFF
len: 19
d_gene: TRBD2
abundance: -
j_gene: TRBJ2-1
v_gene: TRBV19

CDR3nt: TGTGCCAGCAAAGCTGGGGGTGCGAACACCGGGGAGCTGTTTTTT
CDR3aa: CASKAGGANTGELFF
len: 15
d_gene: -
abundance: -
j_gene: TRBJ2-2
v_gene: TRBV5-4

CDR3nt: TGCGCCAGCAGCTTGGAAACGCGATGGGGCTACACCTTC
CDR3aa: CASSLETRWGYTF
len: 13
d_gene: -
abundance: -
j_gene: TRBJ1-2
v_gene: TRBV5-1

CDR3nt: TGTGCCAGTAGTATGGGCCAGGGAGCCTACAATGAGCAGTTCTTC
CDR3aa: CASSMGQGAYNEQFF
len: 15
d_gene: -
abundance: once
j_gene: TRBJ2-1
v_gene: TRBV19

CDR3nt: TGTGCCAGCAGCCGGGACAGGGGAAATTCACCCCTCCACTTT
CDR3aa: CASSRDRGNSPLHF
len: 14
d_gene: TRBD1
abundance: -
j_gene: TRBJ1-6
v_gene: TRBV7-9

CDR3nt: TGTGCCACTCTGGACGCCGGGGCTAACTATGGCTACACCTTC
CDR3aa: CATLDAGANYGYTF
len: 14
d_gene: -
abundance: once
j_gene: TRBJ1-2
v_gene: TRBV25-1

CDR3nt: TGTGCCAGCAGCTTGACTCCGGGGTTTGTCCTTTATGGCTACACCTTC
CDR3aa: CASSLTPGFVLYGYTF
len: 16
d_gene: -
abundance: once
j_gene: TRBJ1-2
v_gene: TRBV5-4

CDR3nt: TGTGCCAGCAGGACGACAGGGGGATCCTACGAGCAGTACTTC
CDR3aa: CASRTTGGSYEQYF
len: 14
d_gene: TRBD1
abundance: -
j_gene: TRBJ2-7
v_gene: TRBV28

CDR3nt: TGTGCCAGCAGGTCCGGGGGGGGGCCCTACAATGAGCAGTTCTTC
CDR3aa: CASRSGGGPYNEQFF
len: 15
d_gene: TRBD2
abundance: -
j_gene: TRBJ2-1
v_gene: TRBV6-5

CDR3nt: TGCGCCAGCAGCTTAGATAGGGGGCTCGGTAATGAGCAGTTCTTC
CDR3aa: CASSLDRGLGNEQFF
len: 15
d_gene: TRBD1
abundance: -
j_gene: TRBJ2-1
v_gene: TRBV5-1

CDR3nt: TGTGCCAGCAGCTTGGTCGGGGCCGGGCGGCTAAGGGGCGAGCAGTACTTC
CDR3aa: CASSLVGAGRLRGEQYF
len: 17
d_gene: -
abundance: -
j_gene: TRBJ2-7
v_gene: TRBV5-4

CDR3nt: TGTGCCTGGAGTTGGGACAATGAGCAGTTCTTC
CDR3aa: CAWSWDNEQFF
len: 11
d_gene: -
abundance: -
j_gene: TRBJ2-1
v_gene: TRBV30

CDR3nt: TGCGCCAGCAGCCAGCCGGGACTTCTCTACAATGAGCAGTTCTTC
CDR3aa: CASSQPGLLYNEQFF
len: 15
d_gene: -
abundance: -
j_gene: TRBJ2-1
v_gene: TRBV4-1

CDR3nt: TGTGCCAGCAGTGAAGGGGAGAGACAGGGCTACTACGAGCAGTACTTC
CDR3aa: CASSEGERQGYYEQYF
len: 16
d_gene: TRBD1
abundance: -
j_gene: TRBJ2-7
v_gene: TRBV6-1

CDR3nt: TGTGCCATCAGTGAACGGGCGGAGAGCACAGATACGCAGTATTTT
CDR3aa: CAISERAESTDTQYF
len: 15
d_gene: -
abundance: -
j_gene: TRBJ2-3
v_gene: TRBV10-3

CDR3nt: TGTGCCAGCGGGGCACTAGCGGAAGGCACAGATACGCAGTATTTT
CDR3aa: CASGALAEGTDTQYF
len: 15
d_gene: TRBD2
abundance: -
j_gene: TRBJ2-3
v_gene: TRBV6-1

CDR3nt: TGTGCCAGCCGGACAAAAAATGGGGGCGAGCAGTACTTC
CDR3aa: CASRTKNGGEQYF
len: 13
d_gene: -
abundance: -
j_gene: TRBJ2-7
v_gene: TRBV6-6

CDR3nt: TGTGCCTCCCGTCGGGCAGATACGCAGTATTTT
CDR3aa: CASRRADTQYF
len: 11
d_gene: -
abundance: -
j_gene: TRBJ2-3
v_gene: TRBV5-8

CDR3nt: TGTGCCAGCAGTTTAGGAGGGTGGGACACCGGGGAGCTGTTTTTT
CDR3aa: CASSLGGWDTGELFF
len: 15
d_gene: -
abundance: -
j_gene: TRBJ2-2
v_gene: TRBV28

CDR3nt: TGCGCCAGCAGCCGGGCGGGACTAGCGGTCACCGGGGAGCTGTTTTTT
CDR3aa: CASSRAGLAVTGELFF
len: 16
d_gene: TRBD2
abundance: -
j_gene: TRBJ2-2
v_gene: TRBV4-1

CDR3nt: TGCGCCAGCTCCCCCAGAGGGGGGGACACTGAAGCTTTCTTT
CDR3aa: CASSPRGGDTEAFF
len: 14
d_gene: -
abundance: -
j_gene: TRBJ1-1
v_gene: TRBV5-1

CDR3nt: TGTGCCAGCAGTGAATGGGGGCAGGGACAGCCCCAGCATTTT
CDR3aa: CASSEWGQGQPQHF
len: 14
d_gene: -
abundance: -
j_gene: TRBJ1-5
v_gene: TRBV6-1

CDR3nt: TGTGCCAGCAGTTACTCGGAGGGGGCGCCCCTCGAGCAGTACTTC
CDR3aa: CASSYSEGAPLEQYF
len: 15
d_gene: -
abundance: -
j_gene: TRBJ2-7
v_gene: TRBV6-6

CDR3nt: TGTGCCAGCAGCTCCCCTGGGGGCTACGAGCAGTACTTC
CDR3aa: CASSSPGGYEQYF
len: 13
d_gene: -
abundance: once
j_gene: TRBJ2-7
v_gene: TRBV7-9

CDR3nt: TGTGCCAGCAGTGAGGGACAGGAATATGAAAAACTGTTTTTT
CDR3aa: CASSEGQEYEKLFF
len: 14
d_gene: TRBD1
abundance: few
j_gene: TRBJ1-4
v_gene: TRBV6-1

CDR3nt: TGTGCCAGCAGCTTAAAGGCAGGGGGCGTATACTATGGCTACACCTTC
CDR3aa: CASSLKAGGVYYGYTF
len: 16
d_gene: TRBD1
abundance: once
j_gene: TRBJ1-2
v_gene: TRBV7-2

CDR3nt: TGTGCCAGCAGCCCCCAGGGGGGCCGGAGGGCTGAAGCTTTCTTT
CDR3aa: CASSPQGGRRAEAFF
len: 15
d_gene: TRBD1
abundance: -
j_gene: TRBJ1-1
v_gene: TRBV5-6

CDR3nt: TGTGCCAGCAGCTCCTCGGACAGGGGAAGATCACCCCTCCACTTT
CDR3aa: CASSSSDRGRSPLHF
len: 15
d_gene: TRBD1
abundance: -
j_gene: TRBJ1-6
v_gene: TRBV7-6

CDR3nt: TGTGCCAGCAGCGCAGGACTAGCGTCCCCTCGTGAGCAGTTCTTC
CDR3aa: CASSAGLASPREQFF
len: 15
d_gene: TRBD2
abundance: -
j_gene: TRBJ2-1
v_gene: TRBV5-4

CDR3nt: TGTGCCAGCGACAGGGGGCGAGCCGACGAGCAGTACTTC
CDR3aa: CASDRGRADEQYF
len: 13
d_gene: TRBD1
abundance: -
j_gene: TRBJ2-7
v_gene: TRBV7-9

CDR3nt: TGCGCCAGCAGCATTGAGGAGGGAAAACTGTTTTTT
CDR3aa: CASSIEEGKLFF
len: 12
d_gene: -
abundance: -
j_gene: TRBJ1-4
v_gene: TRBV5-1

CDR3nt: TGTGCCAGCAAGGGGGACCTAGAGGCTTTCTTT
CDR3aa: CASKGDLEAFF
len: 11
d_gene: -
abundance: -
j_gene: TRBJ1-1
v_gene: TRBV2